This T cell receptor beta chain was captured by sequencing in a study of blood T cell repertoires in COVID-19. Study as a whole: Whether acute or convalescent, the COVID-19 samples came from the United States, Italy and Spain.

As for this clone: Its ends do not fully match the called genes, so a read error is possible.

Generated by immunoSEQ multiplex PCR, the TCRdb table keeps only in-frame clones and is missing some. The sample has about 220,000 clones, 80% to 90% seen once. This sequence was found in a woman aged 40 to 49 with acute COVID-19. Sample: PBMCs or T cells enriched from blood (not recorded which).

CDR3 bases: TGTGCCCGCTCACGCGACGGGGGGGTAGAAACTGAAGCTTTCTTT. Its protein product is CARSRDGGVETEAFF. The chain carries TRBV18 and TRBJ1-1; TRBD1 might be the D (5 bases). The CDR3 consists of 15 residues. Per germline, CDR1 KGHSH and CDR2 LQKENI.